The following is a T cell receptor beta chain sequence with its context. The data stem from a study of blood T cell repertoires in COVID-19. Study in general: Acute-phase and convalescent COVID-19 samples originated in the United States, Italy and Spain. PBMCs, B-cell-depleted T cells, or T cells were the source of the cDNA or gDNA that made up the material.

Here immunoSEQ multiplex PCR was the method, and the copy in TCRdb shows in-frame clones only, minus some. The repertoire consists of about 260,000 clones, with 85% to 90% occurring once and the leading ten covering roughly 2.5%. Cohort assignment relied on participant-reported clinical history. Germline assignment: CDR1 LGHNA and CDR2 YNFKEQ. V was shortened by 0 bases and J by 5 bases, with 11 bases between the two germline ends. CDR3 length: 15 residues. The origin of this receptor is a woman aged 18-29 years who had recovered from COVID-19. This chain connects TRBV4-2 to TRBJ1-5; possibly TRBD1 for D (6 bases). Sequencing input: PBMCs or T cells enriched from blood (not recorded which). The CDR3 nucleotides read TGTGCCAGCAGCCAAGACAGGGGCGATGATCAGCCCCAGCATTTT. Translating gives CASSQDRGDDQPQHF.